These 22 T cell receptor beta chains came from one sample sequenced in a study of T cells in Graves' hyperthyroidism and ophthalmopathy (dated by TCRdb to between 2018 and 2021). Library creation used multiplex PCR. The instrument given in TCRdb is Illumina HiSeq 2000. The TCR beta CDR3 regions were amplified from RNA transcripts. For the first round of RT-PCR on the TCR CDR3, the HTBI primer set was used together with the Qiagen OneStep RT-PCR kit. Using fastp at Q25 and MiXCR, TCRdb reprocessed the public reads and kept productive beta chains. Every distinct CDR3 protein forms one entry, paired with its most common genes and DNA. Recorded for this sample are about 350,000 distinct CDR3 sequences; about 13% of them occurred a single time. Roughly 33% of the sample rests with the top ten. The sequenced sample was blood. These receptors originate from a woman between 40 and 50 years old with Graves' ophthalmopathy.

For the CDR3, the DNA is TGTGCCAGTAGTATGCCAGGGGACTATGGTGGCTACACCTTC. Its protein product is CASSMPGDYGGYTF. The rearrangement joins TRBV19 to TRBJ1-2; D may be TRBD1 (6 bases). The CDR3 is 14 amino acids. The V gene's germline CDR1 is LNHDA and CDR2 SQIVND (reference sequence). With 3 bases removed from V and 7 bases from J, the gap between germline ends came to 15 bases.

This rearrangement joins TRBV20-1 to TRBJ2-5, with 9 positions matching TRBD2. The CDR3 spans 16 residues. CDR1 is DFQATT, CDR2 SNEGSKA, per germline (reference sequence). J gave up 2 bases and V 3 bases, and 10 bases lay outside the gene matches. CDR3 DNA sequence: TGCAGTGCTAGGCGGGGGTCTAGCGGGATTCAAGAGACCCAGTACTTC. This gives the protein CSARRGSSGIQETQYF.

This clonotype was counted many times. The chain couples TRBV2 to TRBJ2-5; D might be TRBD2 (7 bases). Germline CDR1 reads SNHLY; CDR2 reads FYNNEI. The V end was cut by 7 bases, the J end by 4 bases, with 16 bases between. The length of the CDR3 is 14 residues. The CDR3 protein is CASNGGGRPETQYF. The CDR3 region has the DNA TGTGCCAGCAATGGGGGGGGGCGGCCAGAGACCCAGTACTTC.

This clonotype was observed many times. The chain carries TRBV6-2 or TRBV6-3 and TRBJ1-5; D possibly corresponds to TRBD1 (5 bases). In germline, CDR1 is MNHEY, CDR2 SVGEGT. This CDR3 contains 14 residues. The ends were cut back, 7 bases at V and 7 bases at J, with 17 bases in the middle. CDR3 protein: CASTPGGSGQPQHF. The CDR3 DNA is TGTGCCAGCACCCCGGGGGGATCAGGCCAGCCCCAGCATTTT.

The chain combines TRBV6-1 with TRBJ1-3; 7 bases line up with TRBD1. The junction had 5 bases not matched to a gene; V was cut back by 5 bases and J by 4 bases. This CDR3 has 14 residues. In germline, CDR1 is MNHNS, CDR2 SASEGT. The CDR3 DNA reads as TGTGCCAGCAGTCGAGACAGGGACGGAAACACCATATATTTT. Protein: CASSRDRDGNTIYF.

The chain is built from TRBV7-9 and TRBJ2-2, with D perhaps TRBD1 (6 bases). Germline V gene lookup returns CDR1 SEHNR and CDR2 FQNEAQ (reference sequence). Trimming removed 6 bases from V and 1 base from J, with 12 bases in between. There are 15 residues in the CDR3. CDR3 loop: CASRQGTKNTGELFF. The CDR3 DNA follows: TGTGCCAGCAGACAAGGGACAAAGAACACCGGGGAGCTGTTTTTT.

Ten or more counts support this clonotype. V gene TRBV29-1 combines with J gene TRBJ2-7; the D is unclear. Trimming took off 5 bases at V and 3 bases at J, with 8 bases between the two ends. The germline V gene encodes CDR1 SQVTM and CDR2 ANQGSEA. The CDR3 runs 11 residues. CDR3 sequence reads: CSVSHSYEQYF. DNA for the CDR3: TGCAGCGTTAGCCATAGCTACGAGCAGTACTTC.

This clonotype was counted at least ten times. The chain employs TRBV5-6 and TRBJ2-7; no reliable D call. The CDR3 is 14 amino acids. V lost 4 bases to trimming and J lost 5 bases, with 16 bases between them. The germline V gene encodes CDR1 SGHDT and CDR2 YYEEEE. The CDR3 region is CASSQLPRPHEQYF. As DNA, the CDR3 is TGTGCCAGCAGCCAACTTCCACGACCCCACGAGCAGTACTTC.

This clonotype was counted many times. This chain joins TRBV6-1 and TRBJ1-2; D not certain. CDR3 size: 12 residues. The V end was cut by 6 bases, the J end by 4 bases, with 9 bases between. Germline lookup yields CDR1 MNHNS and CDR2 SASEGT. The CDR3, as DNA: TGTGCCAGCAGACGAACTACCTATGGCTACACCTTC. Translating it yields CASRRTTYGYTF.

This clonotype was recorded a few times. This chain links TRBV5-1 with TRBJ2-5; the match to TRBD2 covers 7 bases. The CDR3 loop spans 15 amino acids. V dropped 4 bases and J dropped 1; count of bases not matched to a gene: 7. Looked up from germline, CDR1 is SGHRS and CDR2 is YFSETQ. The chain's CDR3 is CASSRGLETQETQYF. The CDR3 DNA follows: TGCGCCAGCAGCCGAGGACTAGAAACCCAAGAGACCCAGTACTTC.

This clonotype has a count of ten or more. This chain links TRBV11-2 with TRBJ2-7, with a weak D call TRBD1 (6 bases). V lost 5 bases to trimming and J lost 3 bases, with 20 bases between them. The germline CDR1 and CDR2 sequences are SGHAT and FQNNGV. CDR3 length: 16 amino acids. CDR3 nucleotide sequence: TGTGCCAGCAGCACCCGGGTACAGGGCCCCGTCTACGAGCAGTACTTC. Amino acids: CASSTRVQGPVYEQYF.

This clonotype came up many times. The V gene is TRBV3-1, the J gene TRBJ1-6; tentative D call: TRBD1 (5 bases). Germline CDR1 is LGHDT and CDR2 is YNNKEL (reference sequence). CDR3 length equals 12 residues. The ends were cut back, 5 bases at V and 13 bases at J, with 12 bases in the middle. The CDR3 nucleotides are TGTGCCAGCAGCGGGGGAAGTGGTCCCCTCCACTTT. Translated: CASSGGSGPLHF. Drawing the rest from reference TRBV3-1 and TRBJ1-6, the complete variable domain is DTAVSQTPKYLVTQMGNDKSIKCEQNLGHDTMYWYKQDSKKFLKIMFSYNNKELIINETVPNRFSPKSPDKAHLNLHINSLELGDSAVYFCASSGGSGPLHFGNGTRLTVT.

This chain joins TRBV28 and TRBJ1-5; D not resolved. Trimming took off 5 bases at V and 6 bases at J, with 17 bases between the two ends. Germline-derived CDR1 and CDR2 are MDHEN and SYDVKM. This CDR3 has 15 residues. The CDR3 coding sequence is TGTGCCAGCAGTCCGGGTGGGAGGATGAGTCAGCCCCAGCATTTT. This codes for CASSPGGRMSQPQHF. Combining the CDR3 with reference TRBV28 and TRBJ1-5 gives the whole variable domain DVKVTQSSRYLVKRTGEKVFLECVQDMDHENMFWYRQDPGLGLRLIYFSYDVKMKEKGDIPEGYSVSREKKERFSLILESASTNQTSMYLCASSPGGRMSQPQHFGDGTRLSIL.

The sample holds many counts of this clonotype. The chain combines TRBV9 with TRBJ2-7; D may match TRBD1 or TRBD2 (6 bases each). Trimming took 4 bases from V and 6 from J, leaving 14 bases between them. Germline V gives CDR1 SGDLS, CDR2 YYNGEE. The CDR3 is 13 residues long. The CDR3 nucleotides read TGTGCCAGCAGCACTAAAGGAGGGGGCGAGCAGTACTTC. It specifies CASSTKGGGEQYF.

This clonotype was seen many times. The chain combines TRBV27 with TRBJ1-1, with D perhaps TRBD1 (5 bases). This CDR3 comprises 15 residues. Germline-derived CDR1 and CDR2 are MNHEY and SMNVEV (reference sequence). Between the trimmed V and J ends, which lost 8 bases and 6 bases, there was a span of 22 bases. The DNA for the CDR3 is TGTGCCAGCTCACACCGGGACTCAGAGGGCCCTGAAGCTTTCTTT. This codes for CASSHRDSEGPEAFF.

This clonotype was observed many times. V and J are TRBV5-1 and TRBJ1-4; TRBD1 matches 8 bases. Losses at the gene ends were 4 bases for V and 7 bases for J; bases not matched to a gene: 6. The CDR3 runs 14 residues. Germline V gives CDR1 SGHRS, CDR2 YFSETQ. The DNA of the CDR3 is TGCGCCAGCAGCGGGGGACAGGTCCTTGAAAAACTGTTTTTT. Its protein product is CASSGGQVLEKLFF.

Only a few counts were recorded for this clonotype. This sequence joins TRBV14 and TRBJ2-5, with 9 bases identical to TRBD1. The germline gives CDR1 SGHDN, CDR2 FVKESK. V shed 0 bases and J 5 bases; nucleotides not matched to a gene: 4. CDR3 length equals 15 residues. As DNA, the CDR3 is TGTGCCAGCAGCCAAGATACAGGGGGCTGGGAGACCCAGTACTTC. Translation gives CASSQDTGGWETQYF.

J is TRBJ2-5 and V is TRBV27; D ambiguous. V gave up 6 bases and J gave up 7 bases, with 18 bases separating them. This CDR3 contains 14 residues. Germline V gene lookup returns CDR1 MNHEY and CDR2 SMNVEV (reference sequence). The CDR3 here is CASSGNPPDATQYF. In DNA form, the CDR3 reads TGTGCCAGCAGCGGCAACCCCCCAGATGCGACCCAGTACTTC.

The rearrangement uses TRBV7-2 and TRBJ2-3; unclear D gene. The CDR3 runs 16 residues. Germline V gene lookup returns CDR1 SGHTA and CDR2 FQGNSA. V shed 5 bases and J shed 0 bases, with 15 bases lying between them. The CDR3 DNA reads as TGTGCCAGCAGCCAATACCCTTTACGAAGCACAGATACGCAGTATTTT. Translating it yields CASSQYPLRSTDTQYF.

This clonotype came up many times. The V call is TRBV5-5, the J call TRBJ2-1, with D unresolved. This CDR3 region has 16 residues. The ends were cut back, 0 bases at V and 6 bases at J, with 16 bases in the middle. The germline V gene encodes CDR1 SGHKS and CDR2 YYEKEE (reference sequence). The CDR3: CASSLVPAMGGNEQFF. The CDR3 bases are TGTGCCAGCAGCTTGGTTCCGGCAATGGGCGGCAATGAGCAGTTCTTC.

This clonotype was counted ten times or more. This chain links TRBV27 with TRBJ2-3; no definite D call. Germline V lookup: CDR1 MNHEY, CDR2 SMNVEV (reference sequence). The CDR3 is 13 amino acids. V lost 3 bases, J lost 5 bases, and 9 bases lay in between. CDR3 DNA sequence: TGTGCCAGCAGTTTTCGGATCTTAGATACGCAGTATTTT. This translates into CASSFRILDTQYF.

This clonotype was seen repeatedly, ten times or more. This chain uses TRBV27 with TRBJ2-1; 13 nucleotides align to TRBD2. Per the germline V gene, CDR1 is MNHEY and CDR2 is SMNVEV (reference sequence). This CDR3 has 17 amino acids. V shed 0 bases and J 2 bases; nucleotides not matched to a gene: 1. The DNA for the CDR3 is TGTGCCAGCAGTTTATCGGGGACTAGCGGGGCCTACAATGAGCAGTTCTTC. Its translation: CASSLSGTSGAYNEQFF.